This T cell receptor beta chain comes out of a study of T cells in Graves' hyperthyroidism and ophthalmopathy. Graves' hyperthyroidism showing no ophthalmopathy progression within 18 months was considered stable. The CDR3 loop spans 16 amino acids. Germline lookup yields CDR1 SGHTA and CDR2 FQGNSA. Trimming removed 4 bases from V and 5 bases from J, with 20 bases in between. In its sample, this clonotype was seen many times. Its antigen is not identified. Notes on the study in general: Prediction of ophthalmopathy progression came a median about 6 months pre-onset. Researchers found most expanded thyroid clonotypes above 0.001 in blood as well.

Amplification targeted TCR beta CDR3 regions from RNA transcripts. TCR CDR3 underwent first-round RT-PCR with the HTBI primer set. Using its own MiXCR run on the multiplex PCR reads, TCRdb lists one record per CDR3 protein. The sample lists 750,000 to 950,000 distinct CDR3 sequences, roughly 40% occurring once. The sequence derives from a young man with Graves' hyperthyroidism. The gene calls are TRBV7-2 and TRBJ2-5, with TRBD2 as a possible D gene (6 bases). The sample comprised blood. As DNA, the CDR3 is TGTGCCAGCAGCTCCCCTGGTAGCGGAATTGGGGAGACCCAGTACTTC. The encoded protein is CASSSPGSGIGETQYF.